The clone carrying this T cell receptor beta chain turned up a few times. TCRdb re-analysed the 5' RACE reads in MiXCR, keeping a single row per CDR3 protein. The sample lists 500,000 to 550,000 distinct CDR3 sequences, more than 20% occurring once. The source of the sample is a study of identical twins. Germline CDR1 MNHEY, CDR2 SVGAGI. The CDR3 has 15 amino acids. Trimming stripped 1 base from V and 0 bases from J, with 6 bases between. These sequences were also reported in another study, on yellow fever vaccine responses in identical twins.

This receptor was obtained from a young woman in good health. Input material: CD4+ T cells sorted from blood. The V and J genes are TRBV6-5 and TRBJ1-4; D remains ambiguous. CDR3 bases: TGTGCCAGCAGTTACTTAGCCGCAACTAATGAAAAACTGTTTTTT. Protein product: CASSYLAATNEKLFF.